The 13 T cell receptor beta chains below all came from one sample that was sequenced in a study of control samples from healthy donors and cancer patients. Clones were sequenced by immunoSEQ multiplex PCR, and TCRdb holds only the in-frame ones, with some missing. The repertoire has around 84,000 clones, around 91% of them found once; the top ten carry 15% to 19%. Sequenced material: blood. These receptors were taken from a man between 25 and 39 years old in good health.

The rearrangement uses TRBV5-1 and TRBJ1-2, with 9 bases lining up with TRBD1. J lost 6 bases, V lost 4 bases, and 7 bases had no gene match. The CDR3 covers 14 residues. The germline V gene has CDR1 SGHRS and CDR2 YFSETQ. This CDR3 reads CASSPGTGIDGYTF. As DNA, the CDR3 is TGCGCCAGCAGCCCCGGGACAGGGATAGATGGCTACACCTTC.

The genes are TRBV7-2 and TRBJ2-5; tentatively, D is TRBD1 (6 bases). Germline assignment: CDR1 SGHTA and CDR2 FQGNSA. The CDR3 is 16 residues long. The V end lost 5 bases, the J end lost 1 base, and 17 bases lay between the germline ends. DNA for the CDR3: TGTGCCAGCAGCCCAGGGGTCGGTAATATCCAAGAGACCCAGTACTTC. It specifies CASSPGVGNIQETQYF.

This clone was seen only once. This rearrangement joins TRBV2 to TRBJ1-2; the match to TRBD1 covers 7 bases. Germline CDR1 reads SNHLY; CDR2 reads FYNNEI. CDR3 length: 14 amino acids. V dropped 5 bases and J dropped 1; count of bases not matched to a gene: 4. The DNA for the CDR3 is TGTGCCAGCAGTTACAGGGGTAATAACTATGGCTACACCTTC. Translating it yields CASSYRGNNYGYTF. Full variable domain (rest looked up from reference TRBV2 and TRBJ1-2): EPEVTQTPSHQVTQMGQEVILRCVPISNHLYFYWYRQILGQKVEFLVSFYNNEISEKSEIFDDQFSVERPDGSNFTLKIRSTKLEDSAMYFCASSYRGNNYGYTFGSGTRLTVV.

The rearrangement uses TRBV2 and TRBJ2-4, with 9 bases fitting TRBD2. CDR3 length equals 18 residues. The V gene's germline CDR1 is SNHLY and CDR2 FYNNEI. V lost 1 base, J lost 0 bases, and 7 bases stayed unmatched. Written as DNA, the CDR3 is TGTGCCAGCAGTGAAGAGGCTAGCGGGAAACTAGCCAAAAACATTCAGTACTTC. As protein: CASSEEASGKLAKNIQYF.

The CDR3 here is CASSRATIHEQFF. In DNA form, the CDR3 reads TGCGCCAGCAGCCGAGCGACCATCCATGAGCAGTTCTTC. The chain combines TRBV4-1 with TRBJ2-1; unclear D gene. The CDR3 has 13 amino acids. The germline V gene has CDR1 MGHRA and CDR2 YSYEKL. V lost 4 bases and J lost 8, with 12 bases in between.

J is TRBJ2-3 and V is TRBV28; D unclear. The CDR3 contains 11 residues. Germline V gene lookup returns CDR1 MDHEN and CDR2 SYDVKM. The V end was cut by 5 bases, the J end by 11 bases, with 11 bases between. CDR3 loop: CASSTPWEQYF. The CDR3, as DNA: TGTGCCAGCAGTACCCCGTGGGAGCAGTATTTT.

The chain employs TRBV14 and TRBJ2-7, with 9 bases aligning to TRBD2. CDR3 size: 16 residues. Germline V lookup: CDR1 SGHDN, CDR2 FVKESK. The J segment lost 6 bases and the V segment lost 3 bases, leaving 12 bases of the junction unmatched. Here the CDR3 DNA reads TGTGCCAGCAGCCAGAAAGCTAGCGGGGAGCTCGGCGAGCAGTACTTC. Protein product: CASSQKASGELGEQYF. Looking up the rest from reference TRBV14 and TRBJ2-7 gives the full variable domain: EAGVTQFPSHSVIEKGQTVTLRCDPISGHDNLYWYRRVMGKEIKFLLHFVKESKQDESGMPNNRFLAERTGGTYSTLKVQPAELEDSGVYFCASSQKASGELGEQYFGPGTRLTVT.

The CDR3 DNA sequence: TGTGCCTGGAGTGACGGGAGGTCTGGTCCCCACTTT. Amino acid sequence: CAWSDGRSGPHF. This chain uses TRBV30 with TRBJ1-6; no clear D gene. The V and J ends lost 1 base and 18 bases respectively, with 16 bases between them. Germline loops: CDR1 GTSNPN, CDR2 SVGIG (reference sequence). The CDR3 spans 12 residues. Full variable domain (remainder filled in from reference TRBV30 and TRBJ1-6): SQTIHQWPATLVQPVGSPLSLECTVEGTSNPNLYWYRQAAGRGLQLLFYSVGIGQISSEVPQNLSASRPQDRQFILSSKKLLLSDSGFYLCAWSDGRSGPHFGNGTRLTVT.

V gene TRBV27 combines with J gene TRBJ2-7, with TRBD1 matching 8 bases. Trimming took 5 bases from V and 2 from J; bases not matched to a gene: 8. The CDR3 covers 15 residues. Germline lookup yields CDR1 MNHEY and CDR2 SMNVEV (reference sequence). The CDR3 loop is CASSAGQESTYEQYF. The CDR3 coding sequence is TGTGCCAGCAGTGCGGGACAGGAAAGCACCTACGAGCAGTACTTC.

The CDR3 sequence is CASSLRADTQYF. The CDR3 DNA is TGTGCCAGCAGTTTAAGAGCAGATACGCAGTATTTT. The chain combines TRBV27 with TRBJ2-3; D not resolved. The CDR3 sequence is 12 residues long. V gave up 2 bases and J gave up 4 bases, with 4 bases separating them. The germline V gene encodes CDR1 MNHEY and CDR2 SMNVEV (reference sequence).

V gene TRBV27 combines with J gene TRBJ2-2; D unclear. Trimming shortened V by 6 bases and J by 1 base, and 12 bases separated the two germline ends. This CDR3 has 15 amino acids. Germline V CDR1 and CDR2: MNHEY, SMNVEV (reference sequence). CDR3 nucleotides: TGTGCCAGCAGAGAGGCCGGAAAGAACACCGGGGAGCTGTTTTTT. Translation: CASREAGKNTGELFF.

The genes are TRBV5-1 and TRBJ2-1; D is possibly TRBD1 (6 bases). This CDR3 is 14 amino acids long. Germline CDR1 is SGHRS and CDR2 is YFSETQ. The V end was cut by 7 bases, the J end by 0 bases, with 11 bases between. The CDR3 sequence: CASGTGPSYNEQFF. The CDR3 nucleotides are TGCGCCAGCGGAACAGGGCCCTCCTACAATGAGCAGTTCTTC.

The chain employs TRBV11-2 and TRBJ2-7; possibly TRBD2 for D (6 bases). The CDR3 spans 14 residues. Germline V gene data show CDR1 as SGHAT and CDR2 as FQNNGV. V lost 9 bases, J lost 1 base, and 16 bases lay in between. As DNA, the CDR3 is TGTGCCAGTTCTAAAGCGGGTCCGTCCTACGAGCAGTACTTC. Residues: CASSKAGPSYEQYF.